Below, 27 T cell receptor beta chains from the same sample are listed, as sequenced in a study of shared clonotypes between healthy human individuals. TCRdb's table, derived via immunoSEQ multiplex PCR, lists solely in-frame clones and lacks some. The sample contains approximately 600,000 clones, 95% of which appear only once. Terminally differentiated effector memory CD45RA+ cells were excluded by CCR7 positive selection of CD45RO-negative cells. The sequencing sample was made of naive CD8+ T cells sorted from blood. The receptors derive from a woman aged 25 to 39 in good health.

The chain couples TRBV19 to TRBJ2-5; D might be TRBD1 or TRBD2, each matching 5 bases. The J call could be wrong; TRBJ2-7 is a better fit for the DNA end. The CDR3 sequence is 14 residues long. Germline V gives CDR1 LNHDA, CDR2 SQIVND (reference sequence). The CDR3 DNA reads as TGTGCCAGTAGTACCGGGACGGTCTCCTACGAGCAGTACTTC. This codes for CASSTGTVSYEQYF.

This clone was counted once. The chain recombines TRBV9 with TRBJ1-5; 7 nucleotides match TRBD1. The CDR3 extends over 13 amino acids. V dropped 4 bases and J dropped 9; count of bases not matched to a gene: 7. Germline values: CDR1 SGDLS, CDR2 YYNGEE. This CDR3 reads CASSRDSRGPQHF. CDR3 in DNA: TGTGCCAGCAGCCGGGACAGTCGAGGGCCCCAGCATTTT.

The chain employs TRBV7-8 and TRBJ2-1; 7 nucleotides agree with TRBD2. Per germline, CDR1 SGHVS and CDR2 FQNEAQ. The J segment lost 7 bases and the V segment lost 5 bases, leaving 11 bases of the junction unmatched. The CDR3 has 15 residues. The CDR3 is CASSLTLGGPNEQFF. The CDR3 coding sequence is TGTGCCAGCAGCCTGACATTGGGAGGGCCGAATGAGCAGTTCTTC.

This CDR3 reads CASSSDGSFSYNEQFF. CDR3 DNA: TGTGCCAGCAGCTCAGACGGGTCATTCTCCTACAATGAGCAGTTCTTC. V usage is TRBV9 and J usage is TRBJ2-1; no definite D call. V lost 4 bases, J lost 0 bases, and 14 bases lay in between. Germline V gene sequence: CDR1 SGDLS, CDR2 YYNGEE. This CDR3 is built from 16 residues.

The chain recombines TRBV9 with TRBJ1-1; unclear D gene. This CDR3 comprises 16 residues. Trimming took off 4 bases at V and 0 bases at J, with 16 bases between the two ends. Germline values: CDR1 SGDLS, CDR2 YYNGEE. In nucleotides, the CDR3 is TGTGCCAGCAGCCCTCGCTGGGTCCAAATGAACACTGAAGCTTTCTTT. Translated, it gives CASSPRWVQMNTEAFF.

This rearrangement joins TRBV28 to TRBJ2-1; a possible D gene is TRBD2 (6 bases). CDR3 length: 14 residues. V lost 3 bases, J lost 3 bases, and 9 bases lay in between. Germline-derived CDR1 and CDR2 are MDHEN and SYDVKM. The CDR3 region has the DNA TGTGCCAGCAGTTTTCTAGCGAGCTACAATGAGCAGTTCTTC. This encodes CASSFLASYNEQFF.

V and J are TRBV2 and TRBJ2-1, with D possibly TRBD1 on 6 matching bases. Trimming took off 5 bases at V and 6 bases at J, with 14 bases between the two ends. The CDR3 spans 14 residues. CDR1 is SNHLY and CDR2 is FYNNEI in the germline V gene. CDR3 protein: CASSPNWGLNEQFF. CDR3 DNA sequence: TGTGCCAGCAGTCCCAATTGGGGGCTCAATGAGCAGTTCTTC.

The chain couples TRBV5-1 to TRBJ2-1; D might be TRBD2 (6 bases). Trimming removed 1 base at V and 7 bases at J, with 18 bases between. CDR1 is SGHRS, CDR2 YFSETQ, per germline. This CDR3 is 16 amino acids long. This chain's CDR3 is CASSLFGGSRGNEQFF. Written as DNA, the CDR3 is TGCGCCAGCAGCTTGTTCGGGGGTTCTCGTGGGAATGAGCAGTTCTTC. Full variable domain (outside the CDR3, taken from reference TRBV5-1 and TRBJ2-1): KAGVTQTPRYLIKTRGQQVTLSCSPISGHRSVSWYQQTPGQGLQFLFEYFSETQRNKGNFPGRFSGRQFSNSRSEMNVSTLELGDSALYLCASSLFGGSRGNEQFFGPGTRLTVL.

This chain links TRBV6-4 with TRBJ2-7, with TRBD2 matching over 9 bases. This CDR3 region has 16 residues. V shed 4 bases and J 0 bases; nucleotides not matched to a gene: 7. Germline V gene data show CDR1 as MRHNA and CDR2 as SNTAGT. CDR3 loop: CASSVLTSGLSYEQYF. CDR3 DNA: TGTGCCAGCAGTGTATTGACTAGCGGCCTCTCCTACGAGCAGTACTTC.

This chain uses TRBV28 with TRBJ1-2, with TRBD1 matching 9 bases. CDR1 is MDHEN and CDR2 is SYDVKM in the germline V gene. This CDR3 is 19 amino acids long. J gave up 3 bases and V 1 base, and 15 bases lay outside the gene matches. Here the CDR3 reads CASSLFPQGAHILYYGYTF. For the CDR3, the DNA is TGTGCCAGCAGTTTATTCCCACAGGGGGCTCACATACTATACTATGGCTACACCTTC.

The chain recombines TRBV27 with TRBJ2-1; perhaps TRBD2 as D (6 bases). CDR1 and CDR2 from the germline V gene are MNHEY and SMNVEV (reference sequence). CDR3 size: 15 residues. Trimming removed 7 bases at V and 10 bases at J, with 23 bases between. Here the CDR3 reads CASIAGTWENREQFF. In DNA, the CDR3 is TGTGCCAGCATTGCCGGGACTTGGGAGAATCGGGAGCAGTTCTTC.

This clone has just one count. The CDR3 sequence: CASSVGGSSPLHF. Here the CDR3 DNA reads TGTGCCAGCAGCGTGGGGGGGTCTTCACCCCTCCACTTT. The chain is built from TRBV9 and TRBJ1-6, with D maybe TRBD1 (5 bases). Trimming stripped 2 bases from V and 9 bases from J, with 9 bases between. In germline, CDR1 is SGDLS, CDR2 YYNGEE. This CDR3 has 13 amino acids.

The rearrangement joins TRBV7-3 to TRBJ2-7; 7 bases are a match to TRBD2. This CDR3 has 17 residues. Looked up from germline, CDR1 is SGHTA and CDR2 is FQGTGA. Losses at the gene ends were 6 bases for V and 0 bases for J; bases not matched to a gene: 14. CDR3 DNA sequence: TGTGCCAGCAGGTCCCGCCTCCCCTGCGGGAGCTCCTACGAGCAGTACTTC. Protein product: CASRSRLPCGSSYEQYF.

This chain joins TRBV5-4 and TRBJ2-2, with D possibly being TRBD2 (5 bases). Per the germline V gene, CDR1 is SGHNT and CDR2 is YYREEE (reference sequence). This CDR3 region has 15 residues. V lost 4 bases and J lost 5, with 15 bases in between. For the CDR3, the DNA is TGTGCCAGCAGCCCCTGGGGAGTAGGGACCGGGGAGCTGTTTTTT. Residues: CASSPWGVGTGELFF. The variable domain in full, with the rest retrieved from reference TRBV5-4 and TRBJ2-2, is ETGVTQSPTHLIKTRGQQVTLRCSSQSGHNTVSWYQQALGQGPQFIFQYYREEENGRGNFPPRFSGLQFPNYSSELNVNALELDDSALYLCASSPWGVGTGELFFGEGSRLTVL.

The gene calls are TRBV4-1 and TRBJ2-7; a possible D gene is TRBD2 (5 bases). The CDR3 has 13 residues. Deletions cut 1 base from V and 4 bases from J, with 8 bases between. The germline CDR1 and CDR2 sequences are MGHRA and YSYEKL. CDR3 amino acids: CASSQGQRYEQYF. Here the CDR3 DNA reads TGCGCCAGCAGCCAAGGGCAGCGGTACGAGCAGTACTTC.

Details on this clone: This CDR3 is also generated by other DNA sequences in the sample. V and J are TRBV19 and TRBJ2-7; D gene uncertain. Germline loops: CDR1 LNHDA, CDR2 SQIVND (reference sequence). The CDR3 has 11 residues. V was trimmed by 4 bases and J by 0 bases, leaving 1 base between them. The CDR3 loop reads CASSNSYEQYF. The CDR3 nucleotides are TGTGCCAGTAGTAACTCCTACGAGCAGTACTTC.

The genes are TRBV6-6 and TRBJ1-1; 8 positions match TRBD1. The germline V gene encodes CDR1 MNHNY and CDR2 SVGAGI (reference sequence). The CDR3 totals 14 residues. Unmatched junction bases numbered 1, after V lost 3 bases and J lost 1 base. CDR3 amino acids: CASSYGQGNTEAFF. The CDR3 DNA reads TGTGCCAGCAGTTATGGACAGGGGAACACTGAAGCTTTCTTT.

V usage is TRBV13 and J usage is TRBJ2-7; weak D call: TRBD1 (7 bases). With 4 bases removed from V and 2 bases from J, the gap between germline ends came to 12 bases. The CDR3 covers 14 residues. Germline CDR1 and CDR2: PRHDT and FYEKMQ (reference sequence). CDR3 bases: TGTGCCAGCAGCTACGGGGGACAGACCTACGAGCAGTACTTC. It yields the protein CASSYGGQTYEQYF.

The CDR3 region has the DNA TGTGCCAGCAGCTATACAAGTCGGACTGAAGCTTTCTTT. Translated: CASSYTSRTEAFF. The J gene is TRBJ1-1, the V gene TRBV5-4; D remains ambiguous. The CDR3 loop spans 13 amino acids. CDR1 and CDR2 from the germline V gene are SGHNT and YYREEE (reference sequence). Trimming left V 3 bases short and J 5 bases short, with 11 bases between.

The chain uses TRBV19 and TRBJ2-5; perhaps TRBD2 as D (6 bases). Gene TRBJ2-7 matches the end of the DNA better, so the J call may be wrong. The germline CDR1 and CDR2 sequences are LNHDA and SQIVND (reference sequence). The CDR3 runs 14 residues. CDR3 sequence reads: CASSTPGLAYEQYF. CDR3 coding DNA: TGTGCCAGTAGTACACCGGGACTTGCCTACGAGCAGTACTTC.

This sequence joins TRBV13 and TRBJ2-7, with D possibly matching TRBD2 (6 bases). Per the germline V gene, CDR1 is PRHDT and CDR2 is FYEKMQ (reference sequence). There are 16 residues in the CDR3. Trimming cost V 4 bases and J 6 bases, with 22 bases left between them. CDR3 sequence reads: CASSSSTGGRPGEQYF. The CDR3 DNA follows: TGTGCCAGCAGCTCGTCAACAGGAGGGAGGCCCGGCGAGCAGTACTTC. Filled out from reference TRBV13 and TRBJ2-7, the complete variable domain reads AAGVIQSPRHLIKEKRETATLKCYPIPRHDTVYWYQQGPGQDPQFLISFYEKMQSDKGSIPDRFSAQQFSDYHSELNMSSLELGDSALYFCASSSSTGGRPGEQYFGPGTRLTVT.

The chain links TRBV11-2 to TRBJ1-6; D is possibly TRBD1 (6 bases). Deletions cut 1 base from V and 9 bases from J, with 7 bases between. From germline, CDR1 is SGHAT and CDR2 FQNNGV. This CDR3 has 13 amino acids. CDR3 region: CASSLGGGSPLHF. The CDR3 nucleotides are TGTGCCAGCAGCTTAGGAGGGGGTTCACCCCTCCACTTT.

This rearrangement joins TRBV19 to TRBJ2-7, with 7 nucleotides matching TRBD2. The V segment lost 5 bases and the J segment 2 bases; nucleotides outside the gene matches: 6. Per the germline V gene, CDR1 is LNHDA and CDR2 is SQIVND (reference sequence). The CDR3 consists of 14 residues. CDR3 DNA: TGTGCCAGTAGTTTTGGGGGAGGGCCCTACGAGCAGTACTTC. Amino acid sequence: CASSFGGGPYEQYF.

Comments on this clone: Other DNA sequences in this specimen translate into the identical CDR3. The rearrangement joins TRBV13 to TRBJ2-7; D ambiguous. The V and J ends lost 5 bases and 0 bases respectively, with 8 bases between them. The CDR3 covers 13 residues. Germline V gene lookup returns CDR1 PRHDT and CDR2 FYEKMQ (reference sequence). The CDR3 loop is CASSPGISYEQYF. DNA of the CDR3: TGTGCCAGCAGCCCCGGCATCTCCTACGAGCAGTACTTC.

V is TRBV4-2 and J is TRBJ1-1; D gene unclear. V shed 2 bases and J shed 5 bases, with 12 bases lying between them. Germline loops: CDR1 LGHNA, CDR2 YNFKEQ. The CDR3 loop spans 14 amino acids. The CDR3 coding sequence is TGTGCCAGCAGCCAAACCCGCGGCGGGACTGAAGCTTTCTTT. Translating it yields CASSQTRGGTEAFF.

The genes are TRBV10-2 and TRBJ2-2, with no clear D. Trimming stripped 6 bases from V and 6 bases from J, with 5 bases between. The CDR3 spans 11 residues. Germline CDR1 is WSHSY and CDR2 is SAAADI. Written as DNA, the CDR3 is TGCGCCAGCAGGGTGGCCGGGGAGCTGTTTTTT. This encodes CASRVAGELFF.

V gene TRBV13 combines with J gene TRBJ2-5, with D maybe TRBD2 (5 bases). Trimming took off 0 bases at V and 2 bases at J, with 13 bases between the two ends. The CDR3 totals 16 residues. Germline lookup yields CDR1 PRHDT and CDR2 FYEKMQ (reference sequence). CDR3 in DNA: TGTGCCAGCAGCTTAGGGGTAGGGAGCCCTCAAGAGACCCAGTACTTC. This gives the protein CASSLGVGSPQETQYF.